A selection of T cell receptor beta chains follows, all from one sample in a study of shared clonotypes between healthy human individuals. The protocol was immunoSEQ multiplex PCR, while the TCRdb copy is restricted to in-frame clones and leaves out a portion. The sample carries hundreds of thousands of clones, roughly nine tenths recorded once. The sequencing input was naive CD8+ T cells sorted from blood. All receptors come from a man aged 30 to 39 in good health. The CDR3 runs from the conserved cysteine through the conserved F or W. D genes are given only for firm matches. Clone sizes are given selectively: once, few, many, or a class where the clone is expanded.

v_call	clone_size	d_call	j_call	cdr3_aa	cdr3_nt
TRBV5-1	-	-	TRBJ2-7	CASSRPGRANYEQYF	TGCGCCAGCAGCCGACCGGGCAGGGCAAACTACGAGCAGTACTTC
TRBV7-8	-	-	TRBJ2-2	CASTWTGGRAHTGELFF	TGTGCCAGCACCTGGACTGGGGGAAGAGCCCACACCGGGGAGCTGTTTTTT
TRBV5-4	-	-	TRBJ2-7	CASSLDPRSYEQYF	TGTGCCAGCAGCTTGGACCCCCGATCCTACGAGCAGTACTTC
TRBV2	-	-	TRBJ1-3	CASRGGSSGNTIYF	TGTGCCAGCCGAGGGGGTAGCTCTGGAAACACCATATATTTT
TRBV4-1	-	-	TRBJ1-2	CASSLLGAGLGYTF	TGCGCCAGCAGCCTCCTAGGGGCAGGGTTAGGCTACACCTTC
TRBV27	few	-	TRBJ2-1	CASSLSALAASYNEQFF	TGTGCCAGCAGTTTATCTGCCTTAGCGGCCTCCTACAATGAGCAGTTCTTC
TRBV10-2	-	TRBD2	TRBJ2-3	CASSDIAGQDTQYF	TGCGCCAGCAGTGACATAGCGGGACAAGATACGCAGTATTTT
TRBV11-2	-	-	TRBJ1-5	CASSLGAHNQPQHF	TGTGCCAGCAGCTTGGGGGCACACAATCAGCCCCAGCATTTT
TRBV7-6	-	-	TRBJ2-2	CASSPGVNREYTGELFF	TGTGCCAGCAGCCCTGGAGTGAACAGGGAATACACCGGGGAGCTGTTTTTT
TRBV27	-	TRBD1	TRBJ2-7	CATRTGASYEQYF	TGTGCCACCAGGACAGGGGCCTCCTACGAGCAGTACTTC